This T cell receptor (beta chain) emerged from a study of blood T cells in healthy people across ages. CDR1 MGHRA and CDR2 YSYEKL come from the germline V gene. The CDR3 loop spans 14 amino acids. The V and J ends lost 2 bases and 11 bases, in that order; junction bases with no gene match: 7. In each sample, at least 7 million PBMCs were isolated. At least 6 micrograms of total RNA were extracted per sample. A J-beta primer mix and a sample-barcoded 5' primer were used in a second PCR of about 6 to 12 cycles. TCRdb independently ran MiXCR on the 5' RACE reads; one entry per CDR3 protein. The sample includes about 640,000 distinct CDR3 sequences, around 54% of them seen just once.

Source material: blood. The chain recombines TRBV4-1 with TRBJ2-2; 8 nucleotides agree with TRBD1. This receptor was obtained from a man in his sixties in good health. The CDR3 bases are TGCGCCAGCAGCCAACCCACAGGGGGTAGAGAGCTGTTTTTT. Its translation: CASSQPTGGRELFF.